This entry concerns a single T cell receptor (beta chain). The data are from a study of blood T cell repertoires in COVID-19. As processed by the authors: Cell counts per sample came from amplifying reference gene primers. Profiled with immunoSEQ multiplex PCR; TCRdb holds only in-frame clones, not every one. From that table come the V and J calls and clone size; the DNA was used to work out D and trimming. The sample consists of around 200,000 clones, around 80% of them appearing once. The sample comprised peripheral blood. The sequence was collected from a woman aged 80 or over with active or convalescent COVID-19.

The CDR3 protein is CASSGPGTLTGELFF. The CDR3 DNA follows: TGTGCCAGCAGCGGCCCCGGGACACTGACCGGGGAGCTGTTTTTT. The chain is built from TRBV21-1 and TRBJ2-2; the table's D call, TRBD1, was not checked against the DNA. TRBV21-1 is deemed a pseudogene. The CDR3 is 15 amino acids.